This TCR beta chain emerged from a study of CD8 T cells in Susac syndrome. Background on the study: Within the group of sequenced Susac syndrome patients, six had active disease and about 8 were in remission. Whole-study findings and limits: Peak Susac CD8+ clonal expansion occurred in TEMRA cells and active patients. The study acknowledged a relatively small number of individuals in its TCR sequencing and HLA analysis. In total CD8+ repertoires, around 17 Susac-specific public clones were found, and CD8+ TEMRA repertoires had about five.

Points on this clonotype: Its specificity is not known.

V was pared by 1 base and J by 0 bases, with 3 bases of the junction left unmatched. The CDR3 spans 17 residues. Germline V lookup: CDR1 MGHRA, CDR2 YSYEKL. With random hexamers, reverse transcription was performed on roughly 0.45 to 1 ug of RNA. TCRdb passed the immunoSEQ multiplex PCR reads through MiXCR, listing each CDR3 protein once. This table has some 130,000 distinct CDR3 sequences, roughly 94% appearing once. The gene calls are TRBV4-1 and TRBJ2-7, with 13 bases that match TRBD2. Input material: CD8+ T cells from PBMCs. The TCR sequence derives from a human donor with Susac syndrome. Here the CDR3 DNA reads TGCGCCAGCAGCCAAGGACTAGCGGGAGGAAGCTCCTACGAGCAGTACTTC. It translates to CASSQGLAGGSSYEQYF.